These 5 T cell receptor beta chains were all obtained from the same sample, sequenced in a study of blood T cells in healthy people across ages. Primers used in a second PCR of about 6 to 11 cycles were a sample-barcoded 5' primer and a J-beta primer mix. From the 5' RACE reads, TCRdb called clonotypes with MiXCR, one entry per CDR3 protein. This table has around 970,000 distinct CDR3 sequences, roughly 51% appearing once. Sequencing was performed on blood. All receptors come from a woman aged 55 to 70 in good health.

The chain joins TRBV7-2 to TRBJ2-1, with TRBD2 matching 14 bases. The germline V gene has CDR1 SGHTA and CDR2 FQGNSA. The CDR3 is 18 residues long. J was trimmed by 5 bases and V by 8 bases; bases with no gene match: 14. CDR3 in amino acids: CASGISGLAGVDHNEQFF. DNA of the CDR3: TGTGCCAGCGGAATATCGGGACTAGCGGGAGTCGATCACAATGAGCAGTTCTTC.

This clonotype appeared a few times. The chain is built from TRBV6-5 and TRBJ2-5; D may match TRBD1 or TRBD2 (6 bases each). Germline loops: CDR1 MNHEY, CDR2 SVGAGI. The CDR3 is 13 amino acids. Trimming stripped 6 bases from V and 11 bases from J, with 19 bases between. The CDR3 coding sequence is TGTGCCAGCAGACGACAGGATCATCGGGAGCAGTACTTC. This codes for CASRRQDHREQYF.

The rearrangement joins TRBV7-7 to TRBJ2-5; the D gene is possibly TRBD2 (6 bases). The CDR3 sequence is 15 residues long. V lost 5 bases and J 4 bases, leaving 17 bases between the germline ends. The germline CDR1 and CDR2 sequences are SSHAT and FNYEAQ (reference sequence). CDR3 in amino acids: CASSPGDHMGETQYF. The CDR3 nucleotides read TGTGCCAGCAGCCCGGGGGACCATATGGGAGAGACCCAGTACTTC.

This clonotype was observed a single time. The chain uses TRBV4-1 and TRBJ2-1; D might be TRBD1 (6 bases). The J call could be wrong; TRBJ2-7 is a better fit for the DNA end. Germline values: CDR1 MGHRA, CDR2 YSYEKL. The CDR3 spans 17 residues. The CDR3 bases are TGCGCCAGCAGCCTGGGAGCTCTCGGGGCTAGGGGGTGTGAGCAGTACTTC. It encodes CASSLGALGARGCEQYF.

The chain joins TRBV20-1 to TRBJ2-7; 7 nucleotides align to TRBD2. The J call may be wrong; the DNA end is better matched by TRBJ2-5. The CDR3 consists of 16 residues. The germline V gene has CDR1 DFQATT and CDR2 SNEGSKA (reference sequence). This CDR3 reads CSARPFTAGRGETQYF. DNA for the CDR3: TGCAGTGCTAGACCATTCACAGCAGGGAGGGGAGAGACCCAGTACTTC.